Listed below are T cell receptor beta chains from one sample, sequenced in a study of OX40 agonist ivuxolimab in advanced cancers. Method: immunoSEQ multiplex PCR; TCRdb's copy keeps in-frame clones and lacks some. This table has about 41,000 clones, approximately 89% appearing once. This specimen was CD4+ or CD8+ T cells sorted from blood, taken in a trial of the OX40 agonist ivuxolimab. The receptors were sampled from an adult with an advanced solid tumor such as melanoma, head and neck, liver or kidney cancer. Both conserved end residues are part of each CDR3. A D gene is named only where the DNA matches it firmly. Rows may omit the clone size; those that give it use once, few, many or a size class.

clone_size | cdr3_length | j_call | d_call | v_call | cdr3_nt | cdr3_aa
medium-sized | 15 | TRBJ2-7 | TRBD2 | TRBV27 | TGTGCCAGCAGTTTAATAGCGGGAGGCCACTACGAGCAGTACTTC | CASSLIAGGHYEQYF
NA | 14 | TRBJ2-7 | TRBD2 | TRBV5-1 | TGCGCCAGCAGCTCCGAGCGGGAGCCCTACGAGCAGTACTTC | CASSSEREPYEQYF
NA | 12 | TRBJ2-3 | NA | TRBV7-2 | TGTGCCAGCAGCCAAGGTCTGGATACGCAGTATTTT | CASSQGLDTQYF
NA | 14 | TRBJ1-5 | TRBD1 | TRBV19 | TGTGCCAGTAGGGGGACAGGGGGAAGTCAGCCCCAGCATTTT | CASRGTGGSQPQHF
NA | 12 | TRBJ2-7 | NA | TRBV11-3 | TGTGCCAGCAGCCCCGCCCGCTGGGAGCAGTACTTC | CASSPARWEQYF
NA | 14 | TRBJ2-7 | TRBD2 | TRBV7-9 | TGTGCCAGCAGCTTAGCTCTAGCGGGGGGAGAGCAGTACTTC | CASSLALAGGEQYF
NA | 14 | TRBJ2-1 | TRBD2 | TRBV6-5 | TGTGCCACGCTACCGGGACTGGCGGGAGGCGCCATCTTCTTC | CATLPGLAGGAIFF
NA | 15 | TRBJ1-4 | NA | TRBV4-2 | TGTGCCAGCAGCCAAGCCGAGGGAACTAATGAAAAACTGTTTTTT | CASSQAEGTNEKLFF
NA | 14 | TRBJ1-2 | NA | TRBV4-2 | TGTGCCAGCAGCCAAGGTACAGGGCTTGTTGGCTACACCTTC | CASSQGTGLVGYTF
NA | 10 | TRBJ2-7 | NA | TRBV12-2 | TGTGCAAGTCGCCGCTACGAGCAGTACTTC | CASRRYEQYF
few | 15 | TRBJ1-2 | NA | TRBV5-6 | TGTGCCAGCAGCTTGCTTAGTGCACAAGGACGTGGCTACACCTTC | CASSLLSAQGRGYTF
NA | 13 | TRBJ2-5 | TRBD2 | TRBV19 | TGTGCCAGTACCGGCGGGGGGAGGGAGACCCAGTACTTC | CASTGGGRETQYF
NA | 15 | TRBJ2-3 | TRBD2 | TRBV6-1 | TGTGCCAGCAGTGAAGTAGCGGGAGATTCAGATACGCAGTATTTT | CASSEVAGDSDTQYF
NA | 14 | TRBJ2-7 | NA | TRBV28 | TGTGCCAGCAGTTTTGCCAGGGCAGCGAACGAGCAGTACTTC | CASSFARAANEQYF
NA | 15 | TRBJ1-3 | NA | TRBV11-3 | TGTGCCAGCAGAGCTACAGGGTCGGCTGGAAACACCATATATTTT | CASRATGSAGNTIYF
NA | 13 | TRBJ2-3 | NA | TRBV7-2 | TGTGCCAGCAGCTCGGAGACAGCAGATACGCAGTATTTT | CASSSETADTQYF
NA | 11 | TRBJ2-1 | NA | TRBV11-3 | TGTGCCAGCAGCTTAGACTCCGAGCAGTTCTTC | CASSLDSEQFF
NA | 16 | TRBJ1-4 | TRBD1 | TRBV28 | TGTGCCACCCGCACAGGGGGCGCGGCAACTAATGAAAAACTGTTTTTT | CATRTGGAATNEKLFF
NA | 19 | TRBJ2-3 | TRBD2 | TRBV27 | TGTGCCAGCAGATCCGGGACCAAATCCGGGACTAGCGTTCGGGATACGCAGTATTTT | CASRSGTKSGTSVRDTQYF
NA | 12 | TRBJ2-2 | NA | TRBV28 | TGTGCCAGCAGTTTTCTCGCCGGGGAGCTGTTTTTT | CASSFLAGELFF
NA | 13 | TRBJ2-2 | NA | TRBV2 | TGTGCCAGCAAGTTGAGCGGGACCGGGGAGCTGTTTTTT | CASKLSGTGELFF
NA | 11 | TRBJ2-1 | NA | TRBV6-5 | TGTGCCAGCAGGGGGTACAATGAGCAGTTCTTC | CASRGYNEQFF
once | 16 | TRBJ2-4 | TRBD2 | TRBV28 | TGTGCCAGCAGTGCTAGCGGGAATGCCCCAAAAAACATTCAGTACTTC | CASSASGNAPKNIQYF
NA | 15 | TRBJ1-1 | NA | TRBV11-3 | TGTGCCAGCAGCCCAACTTGGGGCAGGGACACTGAAGCTTTCTTT | CASSPTWGRDTEAFF
NA | 13 | TRBJ2-1 | NA | TRBV11-3 | TGTGCCAGCAGCCCCGACCTTAACAATGAGCAGTTCTTC | CASSPDLNNEQFF
NA | 17 | TRBJ2-2 | TRBD2 | TRBV9 | TGTGCCAGCAGCGTCTTTCGGACTAGCGGGGGAAACGGGGAGCTGTTTTTT | CASSVFRTSGGNGELFF
few | 11 | TRBJ2-5 | TRBD2 | TRBV7-8 | TGTGCCAGCACTAGCGGGGAGACCCAGTACTTC | CASTSGETQYF
NA | 13 | TRBJ2-5 | NA | TRBV6-6 | TGTGCCAGCAGCTTACAGAGCCAAGAGACCCAGTACTTC | CASSLQSQETQYF
NA | 14 | TRBJ2-7 | TRBD1 | TRBV11-2 | TGTGCCAGCAGCGACTACAGGGGGCACTACGAGCAGTACTTC | CASSDYRGHYEQYF
NA | 15 | TRBJ2-7 | TRBD1 | TRBV27 | TGTGCCAGCAGGAAAGACAGGGTAAGCTCCTACGAGCAGTACTTC | CASRKDRVSSYEQYF
NA | 16 | TRBJ1-1 | NA | TRBV9 | TGTGCCAGCAGCGTAGACCCTACAGGGCTCACGATTGAAGCTTTCTTT | CASSVDPTGLTIEAFF
NA | 16 | TRBJ2-3 | NA | TRBV28 | TGTGCCAGCAGTCCTGCTTGGGGAGGATACACAGATACGCAGTATTTT | CASSPAWGGYTDTQYF
NA | 12 | TRBJ2-5 | TRBD2 | TRBV11-3 | TGTGCCAGCAGCTGGGGGGGAGAGACCCAGTACTTC | CASSWGGETQYF
NA | 13 | TRBJ2-1 | NA | TRBV7-2 | TGTGCCACCCGCACTAGCAGCTACAATGAGCAGTTCTTC | CATRTSSYNEQFF
NA | 15 | TRBJ2-6 | NA | TRBV28 | TGTGCCAGCAGCATAACCCAGTCTGGGGCCAACGTCCTGACTTTC | CASSITQSGANVLTF
NA | 15 | TRBJ2-3 | TRBD1 | TRBV7-2 | TGTGCCAGCAGCTTATGGACAGGGGGCACAGATACGCAGTATTTT | CASSLWTGGTDTQYF
NA | 13 | TRBJ1-1 | NA | TRBV11-3 | TGTGCCAGCAGCTTAGACAGGGTCACTGAAGCTTTCTTT | CASSLDRVTEAFF
NA | 13 | TRBJ1-2 | TRBD1 | TRBV30 | TGTGCCTGGAGTTGGACAGGGAAGGATGGCTACACCTTC | CAWSWTGKDGYTF
NA | 14 | TRBJ1-1 | TRBD1 | TRBV7-9 | TGTGCCAGCAGCCCGGACAGGGCAAGCACTGAAGCTTTCTTT | CASSPDRASTEAFF
few | 16 | TRBJ2-4 | NA | TRBV5-1 | TGCGCCAGCAGCTTGGGCCAGGGCTTTGCCAAAAACATTCAGTACTTC | CASSLGQGFAKNIQYF
NA | 14 | TRBJ2-3 | TRBD1 | TRBV7-9 | TGTGCCAGCAGCCCAGGACAGGGAACAGATACGCAGTATTTT | CASSPGQGTDTQYF
NA | 12 | TRBJ1-1 | NA | TRBV19 | TGTGCCAGTAGTATAGAGTACACTGAAGCTTTCTTT | CASSIEYTEAFF
once | 13 | TRBJ1-2 | TRBD1 | TRBV7-2 | TGTGCCAGCAGCTTCGGACAGGGTAATGGCTACACCTTC | CASSFGQGNGYTF
NA | 12 | TRBJ1-4 | NA | TRBV28 | TGTGCCAGCACCTACCGGAATGAAAAACTGTTTTTT | CASTYRNEKLFF